The 20 T cell receptor beta chains given below trace back to one sample, sequenced in a study of Graves' ophthalmopathy and Graves' hyperthyroidism. TCR beta CDR3 regions were amplified from RNA transcripts. An opening RT-PCR round employed HTBI primers and preceded a second-round multiplex PCR. MiXCR, run by TCRdb on the multiplex PCR reads, gives a single entry per CDR3 protein. The sample contains 450,000 to 600,000 distinct CDR3 sequences, less than 40% of which appear only once. The source material was peripheral blood or thyroid tissue (not recorded which). These receptor sequences come from an adult man with Graves' hyperthyroidism.

This clonotype was counted at least ten times. The rearrangement links TRBV19 to TRBJ1-2, with a possible D match to TRBD1 (5 bases). The V end was cut by 3 bases, the J end by 4 bases, with 12 bases between. Germline CDR1 is LNHDA and CDR2 is SQIVND (reference sequence). This CDR3 contains 14 residues. The CDR3 nucleotides read TGTGCCAGTAGTATTATACAGGCTGCCTATGGCTACACCTTC. Protein: CASSIIQAAYGYTF.

This sequence joins TRBV6-5 and TRBJ1-6, with D tentatively TRBD1 (5 bases). With 5 bases removed from V and 5 bases from J, the gap between germline ends came to 16 bases. Germline CDR1 reads MNHEY; CDR2 reads SVGAGI. CDR3 length equals 16 residues. Here the CDR3 reads CASSNRDPRNNSPLHF. The CDR3 nucleotides read TGTGCCAGCAGTAACCGGGACCCACGGAATAATTCACCCCTCCACTTT.

The chain is built from TRBV10-3 and TRBJ1-1; D uncertain. V shed 10 bases and J shed 3 bases, with 15 bases lying between them. The CDR3 has 13 residues. Germline CDR1 and CDR2: ENHRY and SYGVKD. The chain's CDR3 is CANTIRVDTEAFF. In DNA form, the CDR3 reads TGTGCCAACACCATTAGGGTAGACACTGAAGCTTTCTTT.

V gene TRBV7-9 combines with J gene TRBJ2-1, with a tentative D call TRBD2 (7 bases). Germline assignment: CDR1 SEHNR and CDR2 FQNEAQ (reference sequence). With 1 base removed from V and 3 bases from J, the gap between germline ends came to 16 bases. CDR3 length: 17 residues. The CDR3 is CASSLGGSGGVYNEQFF. CDR3 nucleotide sequence: TGTGCCAGCAGCTTAGGGGGTTCGGGGGGCGTCTACAATGAGCAGTTCTTC.

This clonotype was seen many times. The V gene is TRBV10-3, the J gene TRBJ2-5, with D possibly matching TRBD1 (7 bases). CDR3 length equals 13 residues. Germline values: CDR1 ENHRY, CDR2 SYGVKD. V lost 5 bases and J lost 2, with 9 bases in between. As DNA, the CDR3 is TGTGCCATCAGTCCAGGGGGGCAAGAGACCCAGTACTTC. Its translation: CAISPGGQETQYF.

The chain is built from TRBV12-3 or TRBV12-4 and TRBJ2-6; no firm D call. The CDR3 is made up of 14 amino acids. V lost 3 bases and J 4 bases, leaving 7 bases between the germline ends. CDR3 in amino acids: CASSFSQGANVLTF. DNA of the CDR3: TGTGCCAGCAGTTTCTCCCAGGGGGCCAACGTCCTGACTTTC.

This clonotype appeared a single time. This rearrangement joins TRBV6-2 or TRBV6-3 to TRBJ2-7; 14 bases are shared with TRBD2. The CDR3 runs 15 residues. The V segment lost 11 bases and the J segment 6 bases; nucleotides outside the gene matches: 12. Germline CDR1 and CDR2: MNHEY and SVGEGT. The DNA of the CDR3 is TGTGCCGTTTCCCTTGGACTAGCGGGAGGTAGCGAGCAGTACTTC. Residues: CAVSLGLAGGSEQYF.

A single count supports this clonotype. This chain uses TRBV11-2 with TRBJ2-4; no reliable D call. The CDR3 sequence is 15 residues long. CDR1 is SGHAT, CDR2 FQNNGV, per germline. The V end lost 0 bases, the J end lost 0 bases, and 6 bases lay between the germline ends. CDR3 DNA: TGTGCCAGCAGCTTAGAACACCTAGCCAAAAACATTCAGTACTTC. Translating gives CASSLEHLAKNIQYF.

The chain has TRBV10-3 and TRBJ2-7; TRBD1 aligns across 9 bases. With 5 bases clipped from V and 5 bases from J, the junction kept 16 bases outside the gene matches. Germline V CDR1 and CDR2: ENHRY, SYGVKD. This CDR3 comprises 17 residues. As DNA, the CDR3 is TGTGCCATCAGTTTACTAAGCACCGGGACAGGGCCTGACGAGCAGTACTTC. Translating gives CAISLLSTGTGPDEQYF.

This clonotype was found many times. Relative to the germline gene, one junction end is altered; a read error may explain this. The chain carries TRBV10-3 and TRBJ2-5; tentative D call: TRBD2 (5 bases). The CDR3 loop spans 14 amino acids. The germline CDR1 and CDR2 sequences are ENHRY and SYGVKD. The CDR3 loop reads CASSEVGSQETQYF. DNA of the CDR3: TGTGCCAGCAGTGAAGTGGGGAGCCAAGAGACCCAGTACTTC.

The sample holds many counts of this clonotype. This chain links TRBV20-1 with TRBJ1-1, with D unresolved. The CDR3 is 15 amino acids. Germline CDR1 DFQATT, CDR2 SNEGSKA (reference sequence). The V end lost 0 bases, the J end lost 0 bases, and 11 bases lay between the germline ends. The chain's CDR3 is CSARDYVGVNTEAFF. DNA of the CDR3: TGCAGTGCTAGAGATTATGTGGGAGTGAACACTGAAGCTTTCTTT.

The V and J genes are TRBV7-6 and TRBJ2-5; perhaps TRBD1 as D (6 bases). Deletions cut 2 bases from V and 5 bases from J, with 21 bases between. Germline V gene data show CDR1 as SGHVS and CDR2 as FNYEAQ. CDR3 size: 17 residues. The CDR3 sequence: CASSLISGVAAGETQYF. The CDR3 region has the DNA TGTGCCAGCAGCTTAATTTCAGGGGTCGCCGCCGGGGAGACCCAGTACTTC.

This clonotype was seen repeatedly, ten times or more. The chain combines TRBV25-1 with TRBJ1-1, with a tentative D call TRBD1 (5 bases). Trimming shortened V by 0 bases and J by 12 bases, and 14 bases separated the two germline ends. Germline-derived CDR1 and CDR2 are MGHDK and SYGVNS. CDR3 length: 13 amino acids. The chain's CDR3 is CASSEYVGDVTFF. CDR3 coding DNA: TGTGCCAGCAGTGAATATGTGGGGGATGTAACTTTCTTT. Based on the CDR3 plus reference TRBV25-1 and TRBJ1-1, the full variable domain is EADIYQTPRYLVIGTGKKITLECSQTMGHDKMYWYQQDPGMELHLIHYSYGVNSTEKGDLSSESTVSRIRTEHFPLTLESARPSHTSQYLCASSEYVGDVTFFGQGTRLTVV.

The chain combines TRBV28 with TRBJ2-3, with 7 bases lining up with TRBD1. The CDR3 runs to 13 residues. V lost 11 bases to trimming and J lost 2 bases; unmatched junction nucleotides: 7. Germline V lookup: CDR1 MDHEN, CDR2 SYDVKM. CDR3 residues: CAYGDRTTDTQYF. The DNA for the CDR3 is TGTGCCTACGGGGACAGAACCACAGATACGCAGTATTTT.

This clonotype was counted many times. The chain uses TRBV11-1 and TRBJ1-5, with D tentatively TRBD1 (5 bases). The CDR3 is 14 amino acids. The germline V and J ends were trimmed by 3 bases and 7 bases, with 13 bases remaining between them. In germline, CDR1 is SGHAT, CDR2 FQDESV (reference sequence). CDR3 residues: CASSLTSEGQPQHF. The CDR3 bases are TGTGCCAGCAGCTTGACCTCCGAGGGGCAGCCCCAGCATTTT. Variable domain in full (rest from reference TRBV11-1 and TRBJ1-5): EAEVAQSPRYKITEKSQAVAFWCDPISGHATLYWYRQILGQGPELLVQFQDESVVDDSQLPKDRFSAERLKGVDSTLKIQPAELGDSAMYLCASSLTSEGQPQHFGDGTRLSIL.

This clonotype has more than one count but fewer than ten. The chain joins TRBV12-3 or TRBV12-4 to TRBJ2-3; TRBD2 matches at 8 bases. With V trimmed by 4 bases and J by 6 bases, 12 bases remained unmatched. This CDR3 contains 16 residues. The CDR3 DNA reads as TGTGCCAGCAGTTCCCCCTTCGGGAGGGGGGACGATACGCAGTATTTT. It translates to CASSSPFGRGDDTQYF.

The rearrangement links TRBV20-1 to TRBJ2-5; 8 bases match TRBD2. V was pared by 7 bases and J by 2 bases, with 6 bases of the junction left unmatched. This CDR3 is built from 13 residues. The germline V gene has CDR1 DFQATT and CDR2 SNEGSKA (reference sequence). CDR3 sequence reads: CSVATSGQETQYF. CDR3 sequence (DNA): TGCAGTGTTGCCACTAGCGGTCAAGAGACCCAGTACTTC.

As concerns this clonotype: A much more abundant neighbour one base away suggests this may be a read error. The J gene is TRBJ2-7, the V gene TRBV7-2; D is ambiguous. V shed 1 base and J shed 2 bases, with 9 bases lying between them. The CDR3 runs 14 residues. Germline loops: CDR1 SGHTA, CDR2 FQGNSA. Written as DNA, the CDR3 is TGTGCCAGCAGCTTAGGGGCAGCCACCTACGAGCAGTACTTC. As protein: CASSLGAATYEQYF. The whole variable domain, filled in from reference TRBV7-2 and TRBJ2-7, reads GAGVSQSPSNKVTEKGKDVELRCDPISGHTALYWYRQSLGQGLEFLIYFQGNSAPDKSGLPSDRFSAERTGGSVSTLTIQRTQQEDSAVYLCASSLGAATYEQYFGPGTRLTVT.

A remark on this clonotype: This clone may be a read error of a much larger clone one base away. This chain uses TRBV6-6 with TRBJ1-2, with D unresolved. Trimming took off 2 bases at V and 2 bases at J, with 12 bases between the two ends. Germline V gives CDR1 MNHNY, CDR2 SVGAGI (reference sequence). The CDR3 sequence is 15 residues long. This CDR3 is CASSYITVGNYGYTF. The CDR3 DNA is TGTGCCAGCAGTTACATTACGGTCGGCAACTATGGCTACACCTTC.

This clonotype was observed at least ten times. The chain joins TRBV7-8 to TRBJ2-3, with D perhaps matching TRBD2 (6 bases). CDR3 length: 17 amino acids. V lost 5 bases to trimming and J lost 1 base, with 19 bases between them. CDR1 and CDR2 from the germline V gene are SGHVS and FQNEAQ. This CDR3 reads CASSPRWGRSRTDTQYF. CDR3 bases: TGTGCCAGCAGCCCTAGGTGGGGGAGGAGTCGCACAGATACGCAGTATTTT. The entire variable domain, with the rest obtained from reference TRBV7-8 and TRBJ2-3, is as follows: GAGVSQSPRYKVAKRGQDVALRCDPISGHVSLFWYQQALGQGPEFLTYFQNEAQLDKSGLPSDRFFAERPEGSVSTLKIQRTQQEDSAVYLCASSPRWGRSRTDTQYFGPGTRLTVL.